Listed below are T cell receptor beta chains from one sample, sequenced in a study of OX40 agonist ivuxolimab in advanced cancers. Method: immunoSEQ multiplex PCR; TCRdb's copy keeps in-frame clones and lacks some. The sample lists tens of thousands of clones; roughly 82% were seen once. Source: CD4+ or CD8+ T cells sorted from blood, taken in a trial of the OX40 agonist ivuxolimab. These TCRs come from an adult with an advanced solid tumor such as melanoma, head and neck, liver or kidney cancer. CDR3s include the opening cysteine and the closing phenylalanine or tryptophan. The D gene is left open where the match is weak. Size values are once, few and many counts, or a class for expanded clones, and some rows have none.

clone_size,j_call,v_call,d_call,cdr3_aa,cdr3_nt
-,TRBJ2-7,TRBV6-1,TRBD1,CASRRDRADHYEQYF,TGTGCCAGCAGGCGGGACAGGGCCGACCACTACGAGCAGTACTTC
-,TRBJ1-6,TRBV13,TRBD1,CASSFAGTGGSPLHF,TGTGCCAGCAGCTTCGCCGGGACAGGGGGTTCACCCCTCCACTTT
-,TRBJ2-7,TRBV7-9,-,CASSPPRELSSYEQYF,TGTGCCAGCAGCCCGCCCCGGGAGCTTTCCTCCTACGAGCAGTACTTC
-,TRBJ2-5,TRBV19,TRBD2,CASSIERGSLAGAETQYF,TGTGCCAGTAGTATAGAACGCGGGAGCCTAGCGGGAGCCGAGACCCAGTACTTC
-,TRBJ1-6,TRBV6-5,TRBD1,CASKDRAYNSPLHF,TGTGCCAGCAAAGACAGGGCCTATAATTCACCCCTCCACTTT
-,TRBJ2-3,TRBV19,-,CASRGPGTQYF,TGTGCCAGTAGGGGTCCAGGGACGCAGTATTTT
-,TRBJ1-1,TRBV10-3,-,CAISDNRRTMNTEAFF,TGTGCCATCAGTGATAACAGGAGGACTATGAACACTGAAGCTTTCTTT
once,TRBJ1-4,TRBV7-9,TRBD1,CASSQEPTGERVDEKLFF,TGTGCCAGCAGCCAAGAGCCCACAGGGGAGCGGGTGGATGAAAAACTGTTTTTT
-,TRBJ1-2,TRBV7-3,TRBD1,CASSLHRGNYGYTF,TGTGCCAGCAGCCTACACAGGGGCAACTATGGCTACACCTTC
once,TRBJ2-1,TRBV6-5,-,CASSLSRSSYNEQFF,TGTGCCAGCAGCCTCAGCCGCAGTTCCTACAATGAGCAGTTCTTC
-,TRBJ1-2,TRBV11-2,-,CASSRGGWRDGYTF,TGTGCCAGCAGCCGCGGGGGGTGGCGAGATGGCTACACCTTC
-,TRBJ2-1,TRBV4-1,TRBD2,CASNRGLATSSYNEQFF,TGCGCCAGCAACCGGGGACTAGCGACGAGCTCCTACAATGAGCAGTTCTTC
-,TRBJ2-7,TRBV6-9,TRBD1,CASSYGDRGGEQYF,TGTGCCAGCAGTTACGGGGACAGGGGAGGAGAGCAGTACTTC
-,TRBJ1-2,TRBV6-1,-,CASSHPDRPRGYTF,TGTGCCAGCAGTCACCCCGACAGGCCAAGGGGCTACACCTTC
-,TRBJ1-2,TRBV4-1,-,CASSQEPGQNYGYTF,TGCGCCAGCAGCCAAGAACCAGGGCAGAACTATGGCTACACCTTC
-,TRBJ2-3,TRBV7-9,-,CASSLNRADTQYF,TGTGCCAGCAGCCTAAACAGAGCAGATACGCAGTATTTT
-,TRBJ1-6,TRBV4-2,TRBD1,CASSNGQGNNSPLHF,TGTGCCAGCAGCAACGGACAGGGGAATAATTCACCCCTCCACTTT
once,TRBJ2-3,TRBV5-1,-,CASGREGVAPQRYF,TGCGCCAGCGGGAGAGAGGGGGTGGCTCCTCAAAGGTATTTT
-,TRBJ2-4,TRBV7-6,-,CASSFGGWQYF,TGTGCCAGCAGCTTTGGAGGGTGGCAGTACTTC
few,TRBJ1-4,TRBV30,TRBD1,CAWGDRVNEKLFF,TGTGCCTGGGGGGACAGGGTTAATGAAAAACTGTTTTTT
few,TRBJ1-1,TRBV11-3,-,CASSQVFNTEAFF,TGTGCCAGCAGCCAGGTATTCAACACTGAAGCTTTCTTT
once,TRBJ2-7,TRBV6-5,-,CASTPSSISSYEQYF,TGTGCCAGCACGCCCTCCTCCATAAGCTCCTACGAGCAGTACTTC
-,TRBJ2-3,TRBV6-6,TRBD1,CASRRRGLRDTQYF,TGTGCCAGCAGACGAAGGGGGCTGAGAGATACGCAGTATTTT
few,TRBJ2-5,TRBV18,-,CASSPQETQYF,TGTGCCAGCTCACCCCAAGAGACCCAGTACTTC